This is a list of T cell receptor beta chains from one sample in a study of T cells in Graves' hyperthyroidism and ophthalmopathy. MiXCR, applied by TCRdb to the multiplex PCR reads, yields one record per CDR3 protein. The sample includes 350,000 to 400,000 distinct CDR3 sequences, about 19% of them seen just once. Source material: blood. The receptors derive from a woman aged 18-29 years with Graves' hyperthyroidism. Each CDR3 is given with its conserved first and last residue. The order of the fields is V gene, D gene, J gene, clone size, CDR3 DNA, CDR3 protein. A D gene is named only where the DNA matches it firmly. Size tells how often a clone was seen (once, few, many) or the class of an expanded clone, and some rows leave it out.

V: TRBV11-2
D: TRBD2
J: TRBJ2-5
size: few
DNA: TGTGCCAGCAGAGGACTAGCGGGGGGCCGGCAAGAGACCCAGTACTTC
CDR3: CASRGLAGGRQETQYF

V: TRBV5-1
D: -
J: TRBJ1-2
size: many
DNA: TGCGCCAGCAGCCCAGGTCGGATTGGCTACACCTTC
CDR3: CASSPGRIGYTF

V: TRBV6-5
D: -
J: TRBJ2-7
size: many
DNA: TGTGCCAGTACTCGGGTTCAGACCTACGAGCAGTACTTC
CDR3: CASTRVQTYEQYF

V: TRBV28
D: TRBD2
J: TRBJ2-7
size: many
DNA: TGTGCCAGCAGCACCCCGGGACTAGCGGGGGGCCGGGGTCAGCAGTACTTC
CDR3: CASSTPGLAGGRGQQYF

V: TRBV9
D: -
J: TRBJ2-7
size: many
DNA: TGTGCCAGCAGCGTACAGGGGAACGGGTTCGGCGAGCAGTACTTC
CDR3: CASSVQGNGFGEQYF

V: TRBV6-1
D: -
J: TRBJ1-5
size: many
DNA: TGTGCCAGCAGAGGAAGGGACAATCAGCCCCAGCATTTT
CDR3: CASRGRDNQPQHF

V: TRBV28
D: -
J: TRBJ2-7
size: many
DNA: TGTGCCAGCAGTATTCCCCAGGGGAACTACGAGCAGTACTTC
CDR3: CASSIPQGNYEQYF

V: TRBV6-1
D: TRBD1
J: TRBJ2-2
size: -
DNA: TGTGCCAGCAGTAGGGACAGGCTTAACACCGGGGAGCTGTTTTTT
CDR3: CASSRDRLNTGELFF

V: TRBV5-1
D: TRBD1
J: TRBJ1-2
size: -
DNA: TGCGCCAGCAGCTTTGGGACAGGGGGCGGAGGCTACACCTTC
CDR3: CASSFGTGGGGYTF

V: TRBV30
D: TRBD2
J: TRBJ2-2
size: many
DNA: TGTGCCTGGAGTCCCGGGGGAGGGCCGCTGTTTTTT
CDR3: CAWSPGGGPLFF

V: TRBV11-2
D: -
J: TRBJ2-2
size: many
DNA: TGTGCCAGCAGCCCATATAGAGGGGGATGGCCCGGGGAGCTGTTTTTT
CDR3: CASSPYRGGWPGELFF

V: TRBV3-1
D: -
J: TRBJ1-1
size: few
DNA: TGTGCCAGCAGTAGAGGCGTGGCGGACAGACGAAACACTAAAGCTTTCTTT
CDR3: CASSRGVADRRNTKAFF

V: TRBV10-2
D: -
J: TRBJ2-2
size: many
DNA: TGCGCCAGCAGTGAGTCTAGCCCCGGGGAGCTGTTTTTT
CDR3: CASSESSPGELFF

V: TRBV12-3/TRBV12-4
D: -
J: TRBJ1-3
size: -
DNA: TGTGCCAGCAGCCCGGGCCGGCGCTCTGGAAACACCATATATTTT
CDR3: CASSPGRRSGNTIYF

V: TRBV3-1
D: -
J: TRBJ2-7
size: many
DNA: TGTGCCAGCAGCCAAATAGAAACGGGCGACTACGAGCAGTACTTC
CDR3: CASSQIETGDYEQYF

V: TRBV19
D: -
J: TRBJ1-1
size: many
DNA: TGTGCCAGTAGTGCCCGATCGGGGCGAATCCAGATTAGGACTGAAGCTTTCTTT
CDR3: CASSARSGRIQIRTEAFF

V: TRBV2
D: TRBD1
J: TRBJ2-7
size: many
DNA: TGTGCCAGCAGTAGGACAGGGGGAGAGGTCGAGCAGTACTTC
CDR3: CASSRTGGEVEQYF

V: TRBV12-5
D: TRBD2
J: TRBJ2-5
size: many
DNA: TGTGCTAGTGGTCCTCGGACTAGCGGGGACCGCCAAGAGACCCAGTACTTC
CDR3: CASGPRTSGDRQETQYF

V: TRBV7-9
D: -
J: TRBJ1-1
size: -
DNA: TGTGCAATCGATCAGGGGAGATTGAACACTGAAGCTTTCTTT
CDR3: CAIDQGRLNTEAFF

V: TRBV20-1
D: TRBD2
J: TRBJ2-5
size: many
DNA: TGCAGTGCCCCCCTGGGTAGCGGGGGGGATGAGACCCAGTACTTC
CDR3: CSAPLGSGGDETQYF

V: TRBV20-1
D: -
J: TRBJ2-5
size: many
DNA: TGCAGTGCTGGGGGGGCGGCGCAAGAGACCCAGTACTTC
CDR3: CSAGGAAQETQYF

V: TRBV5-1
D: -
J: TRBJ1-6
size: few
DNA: TGCGCCAGCAGCTTGGGTAGGGGAAATAATTCACCCCTCCACTTT
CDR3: CASSLGRGNNSPLHF

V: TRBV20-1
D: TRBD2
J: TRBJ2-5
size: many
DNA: TGCAGTGCTAGTATCGGCGGGGGTAGGGAGACCCAGTACTTC
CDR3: CSASIGGGRETQYF

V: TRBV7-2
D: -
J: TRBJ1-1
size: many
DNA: TGTGCCAGCAGCTTATCCAGGACAACTGAAGCTTTCTTT
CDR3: CASSLSRTTEAFF

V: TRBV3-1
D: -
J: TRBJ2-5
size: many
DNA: TGTGCCAGCTCTGGTGGGGGGTCCGGGGAGACCCAGTACTTC
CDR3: CASSGGGSGETQYF

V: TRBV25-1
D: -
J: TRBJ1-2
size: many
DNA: TGTGCCAGCAGTGAATGGGGAGGGTGGGAAGATGGCTACACCTTC
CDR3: CASSEWGGWEDGYTF

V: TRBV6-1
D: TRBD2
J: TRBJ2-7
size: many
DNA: TGTGCCAGCAGTGAACTCGGGGGGAGCTCCTACGAGCAGTACTTC
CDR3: CASSELGGSSYEQYF

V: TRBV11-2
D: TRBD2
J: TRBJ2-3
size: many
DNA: TGTGCCAGCAGCTTACTAGCGGGGGGATCGTCAGATACGCAGTATTTT
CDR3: CASSLLAGGSSDTQYF

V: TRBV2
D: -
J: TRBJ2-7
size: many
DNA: TGTGCCAGCAGTGAGGGCTTTGGAGTAAAGCAGTACTTC
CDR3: CASSEGFGVKQYF

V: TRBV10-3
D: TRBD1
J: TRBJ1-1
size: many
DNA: TGTGCCATCACCGAAGACAGGGGGCGTTGGAACACTGAAGCTTTCTTT
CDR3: CAITEDRGRWNTEAFF

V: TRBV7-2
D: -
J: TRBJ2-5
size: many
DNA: TGTGCCAGCAGCCAATCCGTCAAAGAGACCCAGTACTTC
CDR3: CASSQSVKETQYF

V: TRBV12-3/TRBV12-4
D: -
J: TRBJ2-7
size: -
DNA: TGTGCCAGCAGTTTACGGTTCGGATCCGGGGATCAGTACTTC
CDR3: CASSLRFGSGDQYF

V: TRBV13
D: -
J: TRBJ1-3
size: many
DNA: TGTGCCAGCAGCGCCCCGACAAGCCCCTCTGGAAACACCATATATTTT
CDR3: CASSAPTSPSGNTIYF

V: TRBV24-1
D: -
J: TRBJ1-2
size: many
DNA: TGTGCCACCAGCCCCGGGGCAACCTCTAACTATGGCTACACCTTC
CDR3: CATSPGATSNYGYTF

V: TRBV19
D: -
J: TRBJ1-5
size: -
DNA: TGTGCCAGTACCCTACCCCCCGCGACGGCAGGGGCGTCGTCTCAGCCCCAGCATTTT
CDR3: CASTLPPATAGASSQPQHF

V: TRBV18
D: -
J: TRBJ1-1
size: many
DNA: TGTGCCAGCTCACCGGCTCACACTCCTTGGGGTGAAGCTTTCTTT
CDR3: CASSPAHTPWGEAFF

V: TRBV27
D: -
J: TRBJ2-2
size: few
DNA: TGTGCCAGCAGTTTATTTGCAGCGGCGAACACCGGGGAGCTGTTTTTT
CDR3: CASSLFAAANTGELFF

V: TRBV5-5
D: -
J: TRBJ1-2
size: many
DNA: TGTGCCAGCAGCTTGGAGTGGGGGTCCTATGGCTACACCTTC
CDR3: CASSLEWGSYGYTF

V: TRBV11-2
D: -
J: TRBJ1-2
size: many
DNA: -
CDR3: CASSFGPGDYGYTF

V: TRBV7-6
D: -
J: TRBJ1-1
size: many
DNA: TGTGCCAGCAGCTTAGTTGGTTCAGAAGCTTTCTTT
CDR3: CASSLVGSEAFF

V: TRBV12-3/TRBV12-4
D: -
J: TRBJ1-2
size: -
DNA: TGTGCCAGCAGTTCACGCAAGGGAAGAGCTGGCTACACCTTC
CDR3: CASSSRKGRAGYTF

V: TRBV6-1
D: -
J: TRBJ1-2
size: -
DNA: TGTGCCAGCAGCCTGACAGATATAAACTATGGCTACACCTTC
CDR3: CASSLTDINYGYTF

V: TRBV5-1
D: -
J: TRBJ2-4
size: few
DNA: TGCGCCAGCAGCTTGGAGGCAAACATTCAGTACTTC
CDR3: CASSLEANIQYF

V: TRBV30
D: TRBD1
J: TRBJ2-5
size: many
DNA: TGTGCCTGGAGTACCTATTCACCGGGACAGGGATTCCAAGAGACCCAGTACTTC
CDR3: CAWSTYSPGQGFQETQYF

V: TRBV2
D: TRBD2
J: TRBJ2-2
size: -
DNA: TGTGCCAGCCCGATACTTAGCGGGGGGGCCTGGGAGCTGTTTTTT
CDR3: CASPILSGGAWELFF

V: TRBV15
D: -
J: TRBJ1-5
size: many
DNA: TGTGCCACCAGCAGAGATCGCCCCAGGGGTGAGGGGGATCAGCCCCAGCATTTT
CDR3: CATSRDRPRGEGDQPQHF

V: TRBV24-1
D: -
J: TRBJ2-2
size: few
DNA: TGTGCCACCAACAGATGGGACGGGGAGCTGTTTTTT
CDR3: CATNRWDGELFF

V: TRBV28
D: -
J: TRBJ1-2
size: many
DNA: TGTGCCAGCAGTCAGCCTTACAGGGCCAATGGCTACACCTTC
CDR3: CASSQPYRANGYTF

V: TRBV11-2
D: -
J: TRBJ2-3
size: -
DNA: TGTGCCAGCAGCTTGACAGCGGCAGATACGCAGTATTTT
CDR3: CASSLTAADTQYF

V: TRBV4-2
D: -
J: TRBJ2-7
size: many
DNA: TGTGCCAGCAGCGCCGGGGTGGACAGCTACGAGCAGTACTTC
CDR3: CASSAGVDSYEQYF

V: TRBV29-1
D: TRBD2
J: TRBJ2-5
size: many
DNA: TGCAGCGTTGCCGGGAGGACCCAAGAGACCCAGTACTTC
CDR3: CSVAGRTQETQYF

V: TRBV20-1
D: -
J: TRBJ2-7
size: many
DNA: TGCAGTGCTAGCCCCGGGACTGCCACCTACGAGCAGTACTTC
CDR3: CSASPGTATYEQYF

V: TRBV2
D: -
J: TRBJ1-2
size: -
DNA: TGTGCCAGCAGTGACCTAGCGGGGGGCTACACCTTC
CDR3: CASSDLAGGYTF